These T cell receptor beta chains were read from a single sample in a study of early T cells in non-severe SARS-CoV-2 infection. TCRdb recomputed calls from the 5' RACE reads with MiXCR, one row per CDR3 protein. The sample records 70,000 or so distinct CDR3 sequences, around 9.1% being singletons. Sequences were derived from whole blood, sampled at baseline. Receptor source: an adult who was a healthcare worker with PCR-confirmed SARS-CoV-2 infection or an uninfected control (not recorded which). Each CDR3 is given with its conserved first and last residue. A D gene is named only where the DNA matches it firmly. The size of a clone is reported for some rows only, either as once, few or many, or as a class for expanded clones.

TRBJ1-2	-	few	TRBV9	CASSAQLSRSWGYTF	TGTGCCAGCAGCGCCCAACTGAGCCGCTCTTGGGGCTACACCTTC
TRBJ2-7	-	few	TRBV5-1	CASSSRTGSSEQYF	TGCGCCAGCAGCTCACGTACAGGGTCGTCCGAGCAGTACTTC
TRBJ2-7	-	few	TRBV10-3	CAISDRTKAASYEQYF	TGTGCCATCAGTGACAGAACGAAGGCCGCGTCCTACGAGCAGTACTTC
TRBJ1-2	-	-	TRBV6-6	CASSYIGSNYGYTF	TGTGCCAGCAGTTACATTGGCAGTAACTATGGCTACACCTTC
TRBJ2-3	-	many	TRBV2	CASSDGTYTDTQYF	TGTGCCAGCAGTGATGGCACCTACACAGATACGCAGTATTTT
TRBJ2-1	-	-	TRBV7-2	CASSLSARGDEQFF	TGTGCCAGCAGCTTAAGTGCCCGGGGCGATGAGCAGTTCTTC
TRBJ2-2	-	few	TRBV6-6	CASMEQGRNGELFF	TGTGCCAGCATGGAGCAGGGGAGGAACGGGGAGCTGTTTTTT
TRBJ2-7	TRBD1	-	TRBV2	CASRGTDFSYEQYF	TGTGCCAGCAGGGGGACAGATTTCTCCTACGAGCAGTACTTC
TRBJ2-3	-	many	TRBV12-3/TRBV12-4	CASSLGLADTDTQYF	TGTGCCAGCAGTTTAGGGTTAGCGGACACAGATACGCAGTATTTT
TRBJ2-1	TRBD2	many	TRBV7-3	CASSPRGRDYNEQFF	TGTGCCAGCAGCCCGCGGGGGAGAGACTACAATGAGCAGTTCTTC
TRBJ1-1	TRBD1	many	TRBV30	CAWKGRDRVSEAFF	TGTGCCTGGAAGGGCCGGGACAGGGTATCTGAAGCTTTCTTT
TRBJ1-4	-	-	TRBV20-1	CSTGATTNEKLFF	TGCAGTACTGGGGCTACAACTAATGAAAAACTGTTTTTT
TRBJ2-6	TRBD1	-	TRBV11-2	CASSPRTGGSGANVLTF	TGTGCCAGCAGCCCCCGGACAGGGGGCTCTGGGGCCAACGTCCTGACTTTC
TRBJ1-1	TRBD1	-	TRBV12-3/TRBV12-4	CASRGTVPGTEAFF	TGTGCCAGCAGGGGGACAGTCCCGGGCACTGAAGCTTTCTTT
TRBJ2-1	TRBD2	few	TRBV10-3	CAISESRRGTDNEQFF	TGTGCCATCAGTGAGTCGCGGCGGGGGACGGACAATGAGCAGTTCTTC
TRBJ2-5	TRBD1	many	TRBV7-6	CASSLGQGIGETQYF	TGTGCCAGCAGCCTGGGACAGGGGATAGGAGAGACCCAGTACTTC
TRBJ1-2	TRBD1	-	TRBV6-2/TRBV6-3	CASSPRDRNYGYTF	TGTGCCAGCAGCCCCCGGGACAGGAACTATGGCTACACCTTC
TRBJ1-6	-	few	TRBV6-6	CASSSIRGAGNSPLHF	TGTGCCAGCAGCTCTATTCGGGGGGCGGGAAATTCACCCCTCCACTTT
TRBJ2-2	TRBD1	-	TRBV2	CASSEEGTGTTGELFF	TGTGCCAGCAGTGAAGAAGGGACAGGGACCACCGGGGAGCTGTTTTTT
TRBJ2-1	TRBD1	many	TRBV5-5	CASSFRGQGKFSYNEQFF	TGTGCCAGCAGCTTCAGAGGACAGGGGAAGTTCTCCTACAATGAGCAGTTCTTC
TRBJ2-7	-	few	TRBV6-5	CASSTSRRSYEQYF	TGTGCCAGCAGTACATCTAGGCGCTCCTACGAGCAGTACTTC
TRBJ1-1	-	many	TRBV20-1	CSAGEPGPKNTEAFF	TGCAGTGCTGGAGAGCCGGGGCCCAAGAACACTGAAGCTTTCTTT
TRBJ2-7	TRBD2	-	TRBV20-1	CSARDPREGEQYF	TGCAGTGCTAGAGATCCCCGGGAGGGCGAGCAGTACTTC
TRBJ2-4	TRBD1	-	TRBV5-4	CASSSQGARAKNIQYF	TGTGCCAGCAGCTCCCAGGGGGCGCGCGCCAAAAACATTCAGTACTTC
TRBJ2-7	-	many	TRBV13	CASSLFGVGDYEQYF	TGTGCCAGCAGCTTGTTTGGGGTGGGCGACTACGAGCAGTACTTC
TRBJ1-2	-	few	TRBV7-6	CASSSTGPPLDGYTF	TGTGCCAGCAGTTCCACAGGTCCTCCATTGGATGGCTACACCTTC
TRBJ1-4	-	-	TRBV7-8	CASSSVTRSTNEKLFF	TGTGCCAGCAGCTCAGTAACACGATCAACTAATGAAAAACTGTTTTTT
TRBJ2-7	TRBD1	many	TRBV5-1	CASSSRGRYEQYF	TGCGCCAGCAGCTCAAGGGGGCGGTACGAGCAGTACTTC
TRBJ2-2	TRBD1	few	TRBV7-2	CASSFIPHRQGANTGELFF	TGTGCCAGCAGCTTCATTCCCCATCGACAGGGGGCTAACACCGGGGAGCTGTTTTTT
TRBJ2-7	-	many	TRBV10-3	CAISAQGYEQYF	TGTGCCATCAGTGCACAGGGATACGAGCAGTACTTC
TRBJ2-5	-	-	TRBV19	CASDSGETQYF	TGTGCCAGTGACAGCGGTGAGACCCAGTACTTC